This T cell receptor beta chain is from a study of beta chain features in type 1 diabetes. Study-wide findings and caveats: In every one of the four CD4+ subsets, TCRB CDR3s were moderately but significantly shorter in Type 1 diabetes patients.

Expressed TCRB transcripts got sequenced, as all isolated RNA was reverse transcribed. The assay was immunoSEQ multiplex PCR, and TCRdb's table has in-frame clones only and misses some. Of roughly 160,000 clones listed, 8% to 8.5% are singletons. This clone was counted many times. Its antigen is not known. Germline CDR1 is LGHNA and CDR2 is YSLEER. CDR3 size: 15 residues. Trimming removed 4 bases from V and 3 bases from J; junction bases left unmatched: 4. The TCR was taken from a woman under 30 with type 1 diabetes. The chain combines TRBV4-3 with TRBJ1-4; TRBD1 agrees at 8 bases. The specimen sequenced was central memory CD4+ T cells from blood. CDR3 amino acids: CASSLVRGPNEKLFF. The CDR3 DNA reads TGCGCCAGCAGCCTCGTCAGGGGGCCTAATGAAAAACTGTTTTTT.